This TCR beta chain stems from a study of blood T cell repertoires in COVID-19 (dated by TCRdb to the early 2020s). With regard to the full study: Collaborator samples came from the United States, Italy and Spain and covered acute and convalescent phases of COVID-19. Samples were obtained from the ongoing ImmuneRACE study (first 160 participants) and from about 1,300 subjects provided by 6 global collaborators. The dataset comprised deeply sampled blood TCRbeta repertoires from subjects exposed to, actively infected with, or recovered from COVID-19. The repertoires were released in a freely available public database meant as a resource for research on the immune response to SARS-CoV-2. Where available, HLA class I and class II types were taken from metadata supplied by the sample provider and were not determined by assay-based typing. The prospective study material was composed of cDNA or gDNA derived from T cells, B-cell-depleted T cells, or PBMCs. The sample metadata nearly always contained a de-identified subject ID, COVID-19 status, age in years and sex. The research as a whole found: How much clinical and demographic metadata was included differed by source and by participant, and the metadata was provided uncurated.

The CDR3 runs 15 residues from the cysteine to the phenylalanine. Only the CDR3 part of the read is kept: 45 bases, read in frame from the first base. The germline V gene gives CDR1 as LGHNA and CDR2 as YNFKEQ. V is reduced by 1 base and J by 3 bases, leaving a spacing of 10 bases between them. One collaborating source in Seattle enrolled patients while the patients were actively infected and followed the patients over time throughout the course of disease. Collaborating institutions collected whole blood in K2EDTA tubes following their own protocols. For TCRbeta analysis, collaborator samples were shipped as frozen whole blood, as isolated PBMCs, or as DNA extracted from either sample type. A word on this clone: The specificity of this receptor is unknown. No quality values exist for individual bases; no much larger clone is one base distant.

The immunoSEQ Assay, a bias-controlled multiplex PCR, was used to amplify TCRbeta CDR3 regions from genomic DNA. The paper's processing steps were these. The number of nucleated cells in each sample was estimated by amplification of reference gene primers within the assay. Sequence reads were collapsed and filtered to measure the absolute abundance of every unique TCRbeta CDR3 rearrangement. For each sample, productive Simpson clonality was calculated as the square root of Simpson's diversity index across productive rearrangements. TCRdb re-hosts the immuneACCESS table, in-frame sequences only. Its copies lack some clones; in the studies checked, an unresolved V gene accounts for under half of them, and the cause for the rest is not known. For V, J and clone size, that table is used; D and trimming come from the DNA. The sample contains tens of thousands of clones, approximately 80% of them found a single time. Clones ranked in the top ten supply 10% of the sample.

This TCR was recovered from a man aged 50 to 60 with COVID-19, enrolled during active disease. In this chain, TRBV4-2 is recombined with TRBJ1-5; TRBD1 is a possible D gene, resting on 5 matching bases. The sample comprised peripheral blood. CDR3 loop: CASSQGTPANQPQHF. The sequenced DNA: TGTGCCAGCAGCCAAGGGACACCCGCCAATCAGCCCCAGCATTTT.